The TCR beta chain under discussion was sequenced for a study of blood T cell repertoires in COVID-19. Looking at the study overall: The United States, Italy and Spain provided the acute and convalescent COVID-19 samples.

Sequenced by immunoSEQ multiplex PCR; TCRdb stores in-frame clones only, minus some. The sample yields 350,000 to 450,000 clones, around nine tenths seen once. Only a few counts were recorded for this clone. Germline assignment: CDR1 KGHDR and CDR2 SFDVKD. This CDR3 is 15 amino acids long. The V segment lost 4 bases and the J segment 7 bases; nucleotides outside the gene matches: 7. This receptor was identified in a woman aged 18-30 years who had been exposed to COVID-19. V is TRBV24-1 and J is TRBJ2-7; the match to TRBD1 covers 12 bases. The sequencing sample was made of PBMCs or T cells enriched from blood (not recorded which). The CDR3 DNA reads TGTGCCACCAGTGAAACCGGGACAGGGGGCCAGGAGCAGTACTTC. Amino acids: CATSETGTGGQEQYF.